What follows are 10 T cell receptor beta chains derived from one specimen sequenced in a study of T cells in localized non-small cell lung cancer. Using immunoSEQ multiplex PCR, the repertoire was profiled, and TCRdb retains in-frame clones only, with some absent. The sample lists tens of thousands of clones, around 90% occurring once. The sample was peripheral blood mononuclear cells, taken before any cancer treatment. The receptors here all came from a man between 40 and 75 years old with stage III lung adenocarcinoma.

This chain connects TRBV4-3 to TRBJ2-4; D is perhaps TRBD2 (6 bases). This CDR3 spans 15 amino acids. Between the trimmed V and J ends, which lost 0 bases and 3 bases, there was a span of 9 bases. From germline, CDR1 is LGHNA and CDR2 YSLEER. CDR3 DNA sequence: TGCGCCAGCAGCCAAGATAGCGGTATCAAAAACATTCAGTACTTC. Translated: CASSQDSGIKNIQYF.

For the CDR3, the DNA is TGTGCTAGTGGTTTGGTAACCGGGGGCGCGTGGGAGCAGTACTTC. It yields the protein CASGLVTGGAWEQYF. The rearrangement links TRBV12-5 to TRBJ2-7; D might be TRBD1 or TRBD2, each matching 6 bases. V was trimmed by 0 bases and J by 7 bases, leaving 16 bases between them. The CDR3 has 15 residues. CDR1 is LGHNT and CDR2 is FRNRAP in the germline V gene.

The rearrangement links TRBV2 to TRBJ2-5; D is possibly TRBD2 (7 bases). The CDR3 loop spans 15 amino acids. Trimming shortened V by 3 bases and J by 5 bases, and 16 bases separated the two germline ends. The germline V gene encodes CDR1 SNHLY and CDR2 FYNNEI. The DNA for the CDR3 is TGTGCCAGCAGTGAGGAGGGGGGGGAGTATGAGACCCAGTACTTC. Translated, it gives CASSEEGGEYETQYF.

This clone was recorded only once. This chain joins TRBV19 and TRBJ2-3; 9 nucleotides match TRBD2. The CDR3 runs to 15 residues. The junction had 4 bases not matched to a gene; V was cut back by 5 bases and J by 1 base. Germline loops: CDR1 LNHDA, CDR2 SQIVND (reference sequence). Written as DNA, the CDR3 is TGTGCCAGTAGTCCGAGGACTAGCGGCACAGATACGCAGTATTTT. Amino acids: CASSPRTSGTDTQYF.

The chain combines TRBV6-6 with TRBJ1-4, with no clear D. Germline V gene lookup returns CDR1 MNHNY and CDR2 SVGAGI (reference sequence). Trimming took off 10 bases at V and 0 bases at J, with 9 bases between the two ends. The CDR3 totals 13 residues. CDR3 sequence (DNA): TGTGCCACGACGGCCTCAACTAATGAAAAACTGTTTTTT. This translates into CATTASTNEKLFF.

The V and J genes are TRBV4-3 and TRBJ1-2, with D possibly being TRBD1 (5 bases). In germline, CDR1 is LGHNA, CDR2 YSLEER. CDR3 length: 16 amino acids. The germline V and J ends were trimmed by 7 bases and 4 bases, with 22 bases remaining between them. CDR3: CASITRSGAPSYGYTF. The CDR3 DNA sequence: TGCGCCAGCATCACAAGAAGCGGGGCACCGAGCTATGGCTACACCTTC.

The CDR3 here is CASSVDEGNTEAFF. The CDR3 coding sequence is TGTGCCAGCAGCGTAGATGAGGGAAACACTGAAGCTTTCTTT. The J gene is TRBJ1-1, the V gene TRBV9; D gene unclear. The germline V and J ends were trimmed by 0 bases and 2 bases, with 8 bases remaining between them. Per germline, CDR1 SGDLS and CDR2 YYNGEE. The CDR3 runs 14 residues.

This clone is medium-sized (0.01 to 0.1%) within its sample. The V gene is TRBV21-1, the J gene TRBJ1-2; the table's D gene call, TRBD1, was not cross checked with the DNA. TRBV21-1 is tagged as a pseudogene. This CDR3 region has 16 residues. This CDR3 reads CASIPGTGGESYGYTF. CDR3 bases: TGTGCCAGCATTCCCGGGACAGGGGGCGAGAGCTATGGCTACACCTTC.

The CDR3 DNA sequence: TGTGCCAGCAGTGTAGGGGGGAACTATGGCTACACCTTC. It yields the protein CASSVGGNYGYTF. This chain joins TRBV2 and TRBJ1-2; D is possibly TRBD1 (6 bases). The ends were cut back, 4 bases at V and 2 bases at J, with 8 bases in the middle. CDR1 SNHLY and CDR2 FYNNEI come from the germline V gene. The CDR3 is 13 residues long. Combining the CDR3 with reference TRBV2 and TRBJ1-2 gives the whole variable domain EPEVTQTPSHQVTQMGQEVILRCVPISNHLYFYWYRQILGQKVEFLVSFYNNEISEKSEIFDDQFSVERPDGSNFTLKIRSTKLEDSAMYFCASSVGGNYGYTFGSGTRLTVV.

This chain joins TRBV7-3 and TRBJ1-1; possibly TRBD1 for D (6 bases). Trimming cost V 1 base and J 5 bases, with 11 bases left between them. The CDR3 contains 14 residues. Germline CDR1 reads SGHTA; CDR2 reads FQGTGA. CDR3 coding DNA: TGTGCCAGCAGCTTAAGCGGGGGCCGGACTGAAGCTTTCTTT. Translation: CASSLSGGRTEAFF.